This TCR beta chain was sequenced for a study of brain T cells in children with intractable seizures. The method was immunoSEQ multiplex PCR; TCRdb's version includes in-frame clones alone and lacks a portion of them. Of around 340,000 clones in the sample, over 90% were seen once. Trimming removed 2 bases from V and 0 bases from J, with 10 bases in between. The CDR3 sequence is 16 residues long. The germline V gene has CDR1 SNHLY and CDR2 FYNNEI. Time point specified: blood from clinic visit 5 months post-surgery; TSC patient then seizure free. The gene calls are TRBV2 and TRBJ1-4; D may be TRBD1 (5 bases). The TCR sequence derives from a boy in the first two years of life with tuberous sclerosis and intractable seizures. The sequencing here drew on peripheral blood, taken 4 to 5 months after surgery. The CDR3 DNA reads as TGTGCCAGCAGTGAACTATGGGGGGCAACTAATGAAAAACTGTTTTTT. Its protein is CASSELWGATNEKLFF.